This T cell receptor (beta chain) derives from a study of blood T cell repertoires in COVID-19. Across the study: Acute and convalescent COVID-19 samples came from the United States, Italy and Spain.

Original processing notes: The authors estimated nucleated cell counts from reference gene primer amplification. Produced via immunoSEQ multiplex PCR; TCRdb's table is partial and in-frame only. The V and J calls and clone size are taken from that table; D and trimming were inferred from the DNA. The repertoire holds roughly 120,000 clones, with approximately 80% as singletons. The sequence was obtained from a man between 65 and 85 years old with acute or convalescent COVID-19. The sample was peripheral blood.

CDR3 loop: CASNLPGSTEAFF. The CDR3 region has the DNA TGTGCCAGCAACCTCCCAGGATCCACTGAAGCTTTCTTT. V is TRBV7-9 and J is TRBJ1-1; D not certain. Germline CDR1 SEHNR, CDR2 FQNEAQ (reference sequence). This CDR3 is built from 13 residues. With 7 bases removed from V and 4 bases from J, the gap between germline ends came to 13 bases.